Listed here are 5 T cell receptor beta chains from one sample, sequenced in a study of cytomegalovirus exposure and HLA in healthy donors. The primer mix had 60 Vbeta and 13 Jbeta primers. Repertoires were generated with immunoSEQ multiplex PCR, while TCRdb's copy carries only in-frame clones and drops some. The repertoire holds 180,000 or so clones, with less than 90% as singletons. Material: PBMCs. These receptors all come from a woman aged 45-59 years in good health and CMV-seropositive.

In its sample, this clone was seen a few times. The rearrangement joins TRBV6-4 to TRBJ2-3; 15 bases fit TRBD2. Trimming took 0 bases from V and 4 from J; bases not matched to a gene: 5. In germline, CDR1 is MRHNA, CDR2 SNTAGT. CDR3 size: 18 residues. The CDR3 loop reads CASSDSSGTSGGPDTQYF. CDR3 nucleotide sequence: TGTGCCAGCAGTGACTCGAGCGGGACTAGCGGGGGGCCAGATACGCAGTATTTT.

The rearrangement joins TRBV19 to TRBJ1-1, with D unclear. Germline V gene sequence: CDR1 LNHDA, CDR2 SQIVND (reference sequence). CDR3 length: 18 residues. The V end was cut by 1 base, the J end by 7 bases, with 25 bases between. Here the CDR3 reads CASSIAMARYSSGGEAFF. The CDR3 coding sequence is TGTGCCAGTAGTATAGCCATGGCCAGATACTCATCGGGAGGTGAAGCTTTCTTT.

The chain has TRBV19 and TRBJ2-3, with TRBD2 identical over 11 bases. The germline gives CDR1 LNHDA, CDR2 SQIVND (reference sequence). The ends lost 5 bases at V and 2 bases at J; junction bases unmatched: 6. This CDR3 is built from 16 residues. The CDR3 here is CASSVTSGTFTDTQYF. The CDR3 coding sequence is TGTGCCAGTAGTGTGACTAGCGGGACTTTCACAGATACGCAGTATTTT.

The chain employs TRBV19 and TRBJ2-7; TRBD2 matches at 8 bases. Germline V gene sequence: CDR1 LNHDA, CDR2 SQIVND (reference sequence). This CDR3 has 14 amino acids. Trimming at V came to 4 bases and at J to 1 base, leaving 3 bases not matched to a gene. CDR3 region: CASSSGTSSYEQYF. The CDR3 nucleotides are TGTGCCAGTAGTAGCGGGACTAGTTCCTACGAGCAGTACTTC. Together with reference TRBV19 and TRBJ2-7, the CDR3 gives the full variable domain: DGGITQSPKYLFRKEGQNVTLSCEQNLNHDAMYWYRQDPGQGLRLIYYSQIVNDFQKGDIAEGYSVSREKKESFPLTVTSAQKNPTAFYLCASSSGTSSYEQYFGPGTRLTVT.

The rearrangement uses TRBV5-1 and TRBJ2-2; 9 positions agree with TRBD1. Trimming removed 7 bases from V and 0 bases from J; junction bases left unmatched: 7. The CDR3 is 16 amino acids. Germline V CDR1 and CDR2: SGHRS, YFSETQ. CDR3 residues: CASQGQGFANTGELFF. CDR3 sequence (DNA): TGCGCCAGCCAGGGACAGGGTTTCGCGAACACCGGGGAGCTGTTTTTT.